A selection of T cell receptor beta chains follows, all from one sample in a study of CD8+CD57+ T cells in acquired aplastic anemia. TCRdb passed the reads through MiXCR, listing each CDR3 protein once. The sample contains a few hundred thousand distinct CDR3 sequences, about half of which appear only once. Sequenced input: sorted CD4+, CD8+, or CD8+CD57+ T cells (not recorded which) from PBMCs. The source of these receptors is a human donor with aplastic anemia. Each CDR3 is given with its conserved first and last residue. A D gene is named only where the DNA matches it firmly. Part of the rows lack a size; the others show once, few, many or a class for expanded clones.

V	D	J	size	CDR3	DNA
TRBV9	-	TRBJ2-5	-	CASSEGHSDIATQYF	TGTGCCAGCAGCGAGGGCCATTCTGATATTGCGACCCAGTACTTC
TRBV29-1	-	TRBJ1-2	-	CSVSNDRQDYGYTF	TGCAGCGTTTCGAACGACCGCCAGGACTATGGCTACACCTTC
TRBV20-1	-	TRBJ2-3	many	CSAAPGPADTQYF	TGCAGTGCTGCCCCCGGGCCCGCAGATACGCAGTATTTT
TRBV11-2	TRBD2	TRBJ2-7	-	CASRRTSGGAFYEQYF	TGTGCCAGCAGACGGACTAGCGGGGGGGCCTTTTACGAGCAGTACTTC
TRBV5-1	TRBD2	TRBJ2-7	-	CASNPPPGLIPYEQYF	TGCGCCAGCAACCCACCCCCGGGACTAATTCCCTACGAGCAGTACTTC
TRBV7-3	-	TRBJ1-2	-	CASSFTPGQAGNTF	TGTGCCAGCAGCTTCACACCGGGACAAGCTGGAAACACCTTC
TRBV12-3/TRBV12-4	-	TRBJ2-2	-	CASSPRPLVKNTGELFF	TGTGCCAGCTCACCAAGACCTTTGGTCAAGAACACCGGGGAGCTGTTTTTT
TRBV5-4	TRBD2	TRBJ2-1	-	CASSRSGGGQFF	TGTGCCAGCAGCCGCAGCGGGGGGGGGCAGTTCTTC
TRBV6-6	-	TRBJ1-2	many	CASSYEEGYGYTF	TGTGCCAGCAGTTACGAGGAAGGATATGGCTACACCTTC
TRBV28	-	TRBJ1-4	few	CASRTPGFTNEKLFF	TGTGCCAGCAGAACCCCAGGGTTTACTAATGAAAAACTGTTTTTT
TRBV28	TRBD2	TRBJ2-7	few	CASRTPRRGGYEQYF	TGTGCCAGCAGAACACCCAGACGGGGGGGATACGAGCAGTACTTC
TRBV12-3/TRBV12-4	TRBD1	TRBJ1-2	few	CASSPGTGFGYTF	TGTGCCAGCAGTCCCGGGACAGGGTTTGGCTACACCTTC
TRBV7-3	-	TRBJ2-7	medium-sized	CASSSEVGYEQYF	TGTGCCAGCAGCTCTGAGGTGGGCTACGAGCAGTACTTC
TRBV20-1	-	TRBJ2-7	many	CSAGDGIYEQYF	TGCAGTGCTGGGGACGGGATCTACGAGCAGTACTTC
TRBV9	-	TRBJ2-7	many	CASSVVGDYEQYF	TGTGCCAGCAGCGTAGTGGGCGACTACGAGCAGTACTTC
TRBV12-3/TRBV12-4	TRBD1	TRBJ1-5	once	CASSSGQGRETQHF	TGTGCCAGCAGTTCCGGACAGGGACGAGAGACCCAGCATTTT
TRBV9	-	TRBJ1-2	many	CASSVLGGASGYTF	TGTGCCAGCAGCGTATTGGGAGGGGCGAGTGGCTACACCTTC
TRBV10-3	-	TRBJ2-7	few	CAISESQGSSYEQYF	TGTGCCATCAGTGAGTCACAGGGTAGTAGCTACGAGCAGTACTTC
TRBV20-1	-	TRBJ2-7	-	CSATDAGEQYF	TGCAGTGCTACGGACGCTGGCGAGCAGTACTTC
TRBV5-1	-	TRBJ2-7	many	CASSLGLGGTYEQYF	TGCGCCAGCAGCTTGGGGCTGGGGGGAACCTACGAGCAGTACTTC
TRBV11-3	-	TRBJ1-6	many	CASSMDANSPLHF	TGTGCCAGCAGCATGGACGCTAATTCACCCCTCCACTTT
TRBV6-1	-	TRBJ2-2	-	CASSELVGGSNTGELFF	TGTGCCAGCAGTGAATTGGTTGGGGGCAGTAACACCGGGGAGCTGTTTTTT
TRBV2	TRBD1	TRBJ1-2	-	CASSSLRTGGTNYGYTF	TGTGCCAGCAGCTCTTTACGGACAGGGGGCACTAACTATGGCTACACCTTC
TRBV30	-	TRBJ1-5	few	CAWSGGGSNQPQHF	TGTGCCTGGAGTGGTGGGGGAAGCAATCAGCCCCAGCATTTT
TRBV15	-	TRBJ2-7	many	CATSRRGTGSDEQYF	TGTGCCACCAGCCGAAGGGGAACAGGGTCCGACGAGCAGTACTTC